This record concerns one T cell receptor (beta chain) sequence. What it recognizes is unknown. This CDR3 is built from 15 residues. Germline V gene data show CDR1 as SGHDN and CDR2 as FVKESK. V lost 4 bases and J lost 2, with 14 bases in between. The source of the sample is a study of cytomegalovirus exposure and HLA in healthy donors. Findings and caveats of the study: Reportedly, fewer N-insertions than the approximately 650-donor mean appeared in an Asian-associated ancestry cluster in a later analysis.

Nominally healthy donors provided the samples, though records likely missed some immune exposures. It was with 60 Vbeta and 13 Jbeta primers that the PCR ran. The repertoire was sequenced with immunoSEQ multiplex PCR; TCRdb's copy has only in-frame clones and lacks some. The table records approximately 92,000 clones, roughly 71% of them present only once. This sequence was found in a man aged 50 to 59 in good health and CMV-seronegative. The chain carries TRBV14 and TRBJ1-1, with a tentative D call TRBD1 (6 bases). Sequenced sample: PBMCs. The CDR3 DNA reads TGTGCCAGCAGCCCACGGGGGGCGGCTAACACTGAAGCTTTCTTT. Its protein product is CASSPRGAANTEAFF.